These 20 T cell receptor beta chains came from one sample sequenced in a study of T cell responses to AZD1222 COVID-19 vaccine. TCRdb's table, derived via immunoSEQ multiplex PCR, lists solely in-frame clones and lacks some. The sample has about 83,000 clones; about 83% are singletons. The sequencing used peripheral blood, collected on day 0 of AZD1222 vaccination. The receptor source for this set is an adult in good health.

The chain carries TRBV19 and TRBJ1-6; a possible D gene is TRBD1 (6 bases). The CDR3 consists of 13 residues. With 11 bases removed from V and 5 bases from J, the gap between germline ends came to 13 bases. Germline lookup yields CDR1 LNHDA and CDR2 SQIVND (reference sequence). The CDR3 DNA is TGTGCCGCCTCCGGACAGCATAATTCACCCCTCCACTTT. Translating it yields CAASGQHNSPLHF.

This chain joins TRBV6-5 and TRBJ1-4, with a weak D call TRBD1 (5 bases). Germline lookup yields CDR1 MNHEY and CDR2 SVGAGI. The CDR3 is 16 residues long. Trimming stripped 0 bases from V and 0 bases from J, with 8 bases between. The CDR3 protein is CASSYSTRATNEKLFF. In DNA form, the CDR3 reads TGTGCCAGCAGTTACTCGACCAGGGCAACTAATGAAAAACTGTTTTTT.

This chain connects TRBV3-1 (or the pseudogene TRBV3-2) to TRBJ2-2; tentative D call: TRBD2 (5 bases). Trimming took off 3 bases at V and 7 bases at J, with 15 bases between the two ends. The CDR3 has 15 residues. Germline lookup yields CDR1 LGHDT and CDR2 YNNKEL (reference sequence). This CDR3 reads CASSHYPVGSGELFF. The CDR3 nucleotides read TGTGCCAGCAGCCACTACCCCGTGGGGAGCGGGGAGCTGTTTTTT.

This clone was counted a few times. This sequence joins TRBV5-6 and TRBJ1-2; TRBD1 matches 9 bases. Germline V gene sequence: CDR1 SGHDT, CDR2 YYEEEE. The V segment lost 5 bases and the J segment 4 bases; nucleotides outside the gene matches: 18. This CDR3 has 18 amino acids. CDR3 sequence reads: CASSSPGQGGSFTYGYTF. The CDR3 bases are TGTGCCAGCAGTTCTCCGGGACAGGGTGGGTCTTTTACCTATGGCTACACCTTC.

The chain employs TRBV7-9 and TRBJ2-3, with 8 positions matching TRBD1. After removal of 3 bases from V and 4 bases from J, the junction contained 9 bases not matched to a gene. CDR3 length equals 16 residues. The V gene's germline CDR1 is SEHNR and CDR2 FQNEAQ (reference sequence). This CDR3 is CASSFGGQAEADTQYF. CDR3 coding DNA: TGTGCCAGCAGCTTCGGGGGACAGGCAGAGGCAGATACGCAGTATTTT.

This clone was recorded a few times. The J gene is TRBJ1-2, the V gene TRBV9, with D tentatively TRBD1 (5 bases). Per the germline V gene, CDR1 is SGDLS and CDR2 is YYNGEE. The V gene lost 4 bases and the J gene lost 7 bases, with 11 bases spanning the gap. The CDR3 consists of 12 residues. The CDR3 is CASSRGGGGYTF. The CDR3 coding sequence is TGTGCCAGCAGCCGTGGGGGAGGTGGCTACACCTTC.

The V call is TRBV29-1, the J call TRBJ2-7, with D perhaps given as TRBD1 or TRBD2 (5 bases each). This CDR3 region has 13 residues. CDR1 SQVTM and CDR2 ANQGSEA come from the germline V gene. Trimming shortened V by 5 bases and J by 2 bases, and 13 bases separated the two germline ends. The DNA of the CDR3 is TGCAGCGTTAGGGACCTCTCGACCTACGAGCAGTACTTC. The encoded protein is CSVRDLSTYEQYF.

This chain joins TRBV27 and TRBJ1-4; D is undetermined. Germline V gene data show CDR1 as MNHEY and CDR2 as SMNVEV (reference sequence). The CDR3 covers 15 residues. The V end lost 8 bases, the J end lost 7 bases, and 20 bases lay between the germline ends. CDR3 bases: TGTGCCAGCGGCCTTATCCCCCAGGCGGGTGAAAAACTGTTTTTT. It is translated as CASGLIPQAGEKLFF.

The chain joins TRBV5-4 to TRBJ1-1, with TRBD1 matching 12 bases. Germline-derived CDR1 and CDR2 are SGHNT and YYREEE (reference sequence). V shed 3 bases, J shed 3 bases, and the junction held 3 bases outside the gene matches. The CDR3 is 15 residues long. This CDR3 reads CASSSGQGADTEAFF. In DNA, the CDR3 is TGTGCCAGCAGCTCGGGACAGGGGGCAGACACTGAAGCTTTCTTT.

This chain uses TRBV19 with TRBJ2-4; D is unresolved. V was shortened by 3 bases and J by 8 bases, with 8 bases between the two germline ends. Per germline, CDR1 LNHDA and CDR2 SQIVND (reference sequence). The CDR3 loop spans 12 amino acids. The CDR3: CASSMSIDIQYF. The CDR3 DNA sequence: TGTGCCAGTAGTATGAGTATAGACATTCAGTACTTC.

This chain links TRBV10-3 with TRBJ1-3, with D unresolved. V lost 10 bases, J lost 1 base, and 11 bases lay in between. The CDR3 loop spans 13 amino acids. Germline V gene data show CDR1 as ENHRY and CDR2 as SYGVKD. The CDR3 coding sequence is TGTGCCACCGGATCGGATTCTGGAAACACCATATATTTT. Translation gives CATGSDSGNTIYF.

The rearrangement uses TRBV5-1 and TRBJ2-7; D tentatively reads TRBD1 or TRBD2 (5 bases each). Trimming cost V 3 bases and J 4 bases, with 17 bases left between them. Germline CDR1 reads SGHRS; CDR2 reads YFSETQ. The CDR3 length is 15 residues. The CDR3 spells CASSSGTLWSYEQYF. CDR3 in DNA: TGCGCCAGCAGCTCGGGGACCCTCTGGAGTTACGAGCAGTACTTC.

The V and J genes are TRBV18 and TRBJ2-2; no reliable D call. V gave up 2 bases and J gave up 7 bases, with 11 bases separating them. Germline V gene sequence: CDR1 KGHSH, CDR2 LQKENI. The CDR3 has 14 amino acids. Here the CDR3 DNA reads TGTGCCAGCTCACCAACTACAACTATCGGGGAGCTGTTTTTT. It is translated as CASSPTTTIGELFF.

This sequence joins TRBV18 and TRBJ2-2; a possible D gene is TRBD2 (5 bases). Trimming removed 1 base from V and 5 bases from J, with 11 bases in between. The CDR3 totals 15 residues. Germline CDR1 is KGHSH and CDR2 is LQKENI. CDR3: CASSPQLRETGELFF. Written as DNA, the CDR3 is TGTGCCAGCTCACCACAATTACGGGAAACCGGGGAGCTGTTTTTT.

The chain recombines TRBV4-1 with TRBJ1-2; D gene ambiguous. Looked up from germline, CDR1 is MGHRA and CDR2 is YSYEKL. The CDR3 is 13 residues long. Trimming cost V 3 bases and J 4 bases, with 9 bases left between them. The CDR3 spells CASSQVAGYGYTF. As DNA, the CDR3 is TGCGCCAGCAGCCAGGTCGCAGGCTATGGCTACACCTTC.

The chain carries TRBV5-1 and TRBJ1-2, with a tentative D call TRBD1 (6 bases). CDR1 and CDR2 from the germline V gene are SGHRS and YFSETQ. This CDR3 spans 15 amino acids. Trimming left V 4 bases short and J 3 bases short, with 16 bases between. In DNA form, the CDR3 reads TGCGCCAGCAGCCTCGGACTGGACAGAGACTATGGCTACACCTTC. Its translation is CASSLGLDRDYGYTF.

The chain is built from TRBV7-9 and TRBJ2-2; 14 positions match TRBD2. The V and J ends lost 0 bases and 5 bases, in that order; junction bases with no gene match: 8. The CDR3 is 19 amino acids. Germline-derived CDR1 and CDR2 are SEHNR and FQNEAQ (reference sequence). In nucleotides, the CDR3 is TGTGCCAGCAGCTTAGCCAAGACTAGCGGGAGGGCCGGGACCGGGGAGCTGTTTTTT. Translated, it gives CASSLAKTSGRAGTGELFF.

This chain joins TRBV4-1 and TRBJ1-5; D might be TRBD1 (6 bases). Germline CDR1 MGHRA, CDR2 YSYEKL. The CDR3 is 15 amino acids. V gave up 4 bases and J gave up 3 bases, with 13 bases separating them. In nucleotides, the CDR3 is TGCGCCAGCAGCCCTTGGACAGAAGACAATCAGCCCCAGCATTTT. Translation: CASSPWTEDNQPQHF.

The V and J genes are TRBV4-2 and TRBJ2-1; 10 nucleotides match TRBD2. The ends lost 0 bases at V and 16 bases at J; junction bases unmatched: 6. Germline CDR1 LGHNA, CDR2 YNFKEQ. The CDR3 spans 13 residues. CDR3 sequence (DNA): TGTGCCAGCAGCCAAGATGAGGGACTAGCGCCTTTCTTC. It codes for CASSQDEGLAPFF.

This clone was seen only a few times. CDR3 DNA: TGTGCCAGCTCACTACGGCAGGGGGAAAAACTGTTTTTT. Translated, it gives CASSLRQGEKLFF. This sequence joins TRBV18 and TRBJ1-4; weak D call: TRBD1 (6 bases). V was trimmed by 4 bases and J by 8 bases, leaving 11 bases between them. Germline V gene lookup returns CDR1 KGHSH and CDR2 LQKENI. The CDR3 has 13 amino acids.